The clone carrying this T cell receptor (beta chain) was detected ten times or more. Its matching antigen is unknown. This record comes from a study of CD8 T cells in ankylosing spondylitis. TCRdb itself ran the 5' RACE reads through MiXCR, one entry per CDR3 protein. The table has approximately 550,000 distinct CDR3 sequences, roughly 13% seen once. Overall study results and limits: What appeared characteristic of ankylosing spondylitis blood was a TCR beta motif of fewer than ten highly homologous variants.

Germline lookup yields CDR1 SQVTM and CDR2 ANQGSEA. This CDR3 has 15 residues. Between the trimmed V and J ends, which lost 4 bases and 8 bases, there was a span of 23 bases. This clonotype was obtained from a male donor with ankylosing spondylitis. Sequenced: blood, either unsorted or a sorted T cell fraction (not recorded which). The chain carries TRBV29-1 and TRBJ1-2, with D perhaps TRBD1 (6 bases). The CDR3 is CSVVLWGAPPGGYTF. CDR3 DNA sequence: TGCAGCGTTGTCCTTTGGGGGGCCCCTCCTGGGGGCTACACCTTC.